This T cell receptor beta chain is drawn from a study of early T cells in non-severe SARS-CoV-2 infection. The study's findings and limits: Comparison of clonotypes with VDJdb favored anti-spike CD8 responses while missing private and CD4 specificities.

Unique molecular identifiers were affixed to single, distinct cDNA molecules. TCRdb re-analysed the 5' RACE reads in MiXCR, keeping a single row per CDR3 protein. The sample carries 120,000 or so distinct CDR3 sequences, over 10% recorded once. This clonotype was observed at least ten times. The antigen remains undetermined. The source material was whole blood, sampled at baseline. The sequence came from an adult who was a healthcare worker with PCR-confirmed SARS-CoV-2 infection or an uninfected control (not recorded which).

This CDR3 reads CASSDGQLNEKLFF. The CDR3 bases are TGTGCCAGCAGTGACGGACAGTTAAATGAAAAACTGTTTTTT. The chain uses TRBV2 and TRBJ1-4; D is perhaps TRBD1 (6 bases). The CDR3 contains 14 residues. The ends were cut back, 3 bases at V and 5 bases at J, with 10 bases in the middle. Germline values: CDR1 SNHLY, CDR2 FYNNEI. The whole variable domain, remainder taken from reference TRBV2 and TRBJ1-4, is EPEVTQTPSHQVTQMGQEVILRCVPISNHLYFYWYRQILGQKVEFLVSFYNNEISEKSEIFDDQFSVERPDGSNFTLKIRSTKLEDSAMYFCASSDGQLNEKLFFGSGTQLSVL.